The next 17 T cell receptor beta chains were all read from a single sample in a study of T-cell reconstitution after alpha-beta-depleted transplantation in children. Unique molecular identifiers were incorporated during preparation of the TCRbeta library. TCRdb analysed the PCR reads with MiXCR anew, one entry per CDR3 protein. Among a few hundred thousand distinct CDR3 sequences listed, about an eighth were seen once. The sample in question was PBMCs, obtained from the stem cell graft. Source of these receptors: a human donor who donated a stem cell graft to a child with Fanconi anemia.

This chain connects TRBV4-1 to TRBJ1-4, with 8 bases fitting TRBD1. CDR3 length: 17 amino acids. J gave up 8 bases and V 0 bases, and 11 bases lay outside the gene matches. Germline V lookup: CDR1 MGHRA, CDR2 YSYEKL. CDR3 in DNA: TGCGCCAGCAGCCAAGAGCGCTTCGGACAGGGCCGCGAAAAACTGTTTTTT. Translation gives CASSQERFGQGREKLFF.

This clonotype was counted many times. V gene TRBV7-9 combines with J gene TRBJ2-3; D may be TRBD2 (7 bases). The CDR3 contains 15 residues. V gave up 5 bases and J gave up 0 bases, with 12 bases separating them. In germline, CDR1 is SEHNR, CDR2 FQNEAQ (reference sequence). The CDR3 bases are TGTGCCAGCAGCACTCGGGGGGCTAGCACAGATACGCAGTATTTT. It specifies CASSTRGASTDTQYF.

The V call is TRBV6-5, the J call TRBJ1-6; D is ambiguous. V lost 0 bases to trimming and J lost 13 bases, with 10 bases between them. CDR1 is MNHEY and CDR2 is SVGAGI in the germline V gene. This CDR3 spans 13 amino acids. The DNA of the CDR3 is TGTGCCAGCAGTTACTCCCCGTTATCGCCCCTCCACTTT. This encodes CASSYSPLSPLHF.

The genes are TRBV5-1 and TRBJ1-1; D call uncertain. The CDR3 sequence is 13 residues long. Germline CDR1 is SGHRS and CDR2 is YFSETQ. The CDR3: CGEVVSLNTEAFF. The CDR3 DNA follows: TGCGGCGAGGTGGTATCACTGAACACTGAAGCTTTCTTT.

This chain links TRBV7-6 with TRBJ2-1; maybe TRBD2 (7 bases). Germline CDR1 reads SGHVS; CDR2 reads FNYEAQ. The CDR3 spans 16 residues. V gave up 0 bases and J gave up 3 bases, with 12 bases separating them. The CDR3 DNA reads as TGTGCCAGCAGCTTAGCGCCGGGGGGCGACTACAATGAGCAGTTCTTC. Protein product: CASSLAPGGDYNEQFF.

Only a few counts were recorded for this clonotype. The V gene is TRBV7-9, the J gene TRBJ1-1; 9 bases agree with TRBD1. J lost 4 bases, V lost 8 bases, and 8 bases had no gene match. Germline V lookup: CDR1 SEHNR, CDR2 FQNEAQ (reference sequence). The length of the CDR3 is 14 residues. The CDR3 sequence is CASGRTGETTEAFF. The DNA of the CDR3 is TGTGCCAGCGGGCGGACAGGGGAGACCACTGAAGCTTTCTTT.

This clonotype was detected only a few times. Here the CDR3 reads CSAMTGMDTEAFF. For the CDR3, the DNA is TGCAGCGCTATGACAGGGATGGACACTGAAGCTTTCTTT. The chain employs TRBV29-1 and TRBJ1-1, with TRBD1 matching over 7 bases. The ends lost 7 bases at V and 3 bases at J; junction bases unmatched: 8. This CDR3 region has 13 residues. Germline V gene data show CDR1 as SQVTM and CDR2 as ANQGSEA.

V and J are TRBV4-3 and TRBJ2-3, with 7 bases matching TRBD2. The V gene's germline CDR1 is LGHNA and CDR2 YSLEER. J was trimmed by 1 base and V by 2 bases; bases with no gene match: 9. The CDR3 consists of 17 residues. CDR3 residues: CASSQYLSGEGTDTQYF. CDR3 DNA sequence: TGCGCCAGCAGCCAATACCTCAGCGGGGAGGGCACAGATACGCAGTATTTT.

This chain uses TRBV5-5 with TRBJ2-1, with 8 bases aligning to TRBD2. Germline loops: CDR1 SGHKS, CDR2 YYEKEE (reference sequence). V lost 0 bases, J lost 8 bases, and 7 bases stayed unmatched. This CDR3 contains 15 residues. The CDR3 is CASSLAETSVDEQFF. The CDR3 DNA is TGTGCCAGCAGCTTGGCCGAGACTAGCGTGGATGAGCAGTTCTTC. The full variable domain, rest sourced from reference TRBV5-5 and TRBJ2-1, is DAGVTQSPTHLIKTRGQQVTLRCSPISGHKSVSWYQQVLGQGPQFIFQYYEKEERGRGNFPDRFSARQFPNYSSELNVNALLLGDSALYLCASSLAETSVDEQFFGPGTRLTVL.

This clonotype was counted many times. V is TRBV20-1 and J is TRBJ2-5; tentatively, D is TRBD1 or TRBD2 (6 bases each). Germline assignment: CDR1 DFQATT and CDR2 SNEGSKA (reference sequence). This CDR3 comprises 13 residues. V was shortened by 1 base and J by 4 bases, with 10 bases between the two germline ends. The CDR3 sequence: CSARGSGAETQYF. The CDR3 DNA follows: TGCAGTGCTAGAGGGTCGGGGGCAGAGACCCAGTACTTC.

The chain couples TRBV12-3 or TRBV12-4 to TRBJ2-5; D not resolved. The germline V and J ends were trimmed by 1 base and 5 bases, with 5 bases remaining between them. The CDR3 has 12 amino acids. DNA of the CDR3: TGTGCCAGCAGTTTAGTACCGGAGACCCAGTACTTC. It codes for CASSLVPETQYF.

This clonotype has more than one count but fewer than ten. The chain joins TRBV2 to TRBJ2-2; D ambiguous. This CDR3 has 15 amino acids. Trimming removed 3 bases at V and 0 bases at J, with 8 bases between. Germline CDR1 reads SNHLY; CDR2 reads FYNNEI. This CDR3 is CASSEETANTGELFF. The CDR3 bases are TGTGCCAGCAGTGAGGAGACGGCGAACACCGGGGAGCTGTTTTTT.

This clonotype was seen a handful of times. The chain employs TRBV20-1 and TRBJ1-1; maybe TRBD1 (6 bases). The germline CDR1 and CDR2 sequences are DFQATT and SNEGSKA (reference sequence). CDR3 length: 13 amino acids. Deletions cut 5 bases from V and 7 bases from J, with 17 bases between. The DNA of the CDR3 is TGCAGTGCTCGGACAGATTTAGAACATGAAGCTTTCTTT. It is translated as CSARTDLEHEAFF.

This clonotype was observed a few times. The rearrangement joins TRBV25-1 to TRBJ2-3, with 10 bases fitting TRBD2. CDR3 length: 14 residues. J lost 2 bases, V lost 7 bases, and 3 bases had no gene match. Germline V gene sequence: CDR1 MGHDK, CDR2 SYGVNS. The CDR3 spells CASTLAGDTDTQYF. CDR3 bases: TGTGCCAGCACGCTAGCGGGGGACACAGATACGCAGTATTTT.

This clonotype was observed a few times. The chain is built from TRBV11-2 and TRBJ1-2; unclear D gene. Germline V gene sequence: CDR1 SGHAT, CDR2 FQNNGV. The CDR3 totals 13 residues. Trimming cost V 5 bases and J 7 bases, with 14 bases left between them. CDR3 sequence (DNA): TGTGCCAGCAGCCCCCGGGCAGGACCTGGCTACACCTTC. As protein: CASSPRAGPGYTF.

This CDR3 is CASSYSGYYEQYF. In DNA form, the CDR3 reads TGTGCCAGCAGTTACTCGGGATACTACGAGCAGTACTTC. This sequence joins TRBV6-2 or TRBV6-3 and TRBJ2-7, with D unresolved. Trimming removed 0 bases at V and 3 bases at J, with 6 bases between. Germline V gene lookup returns CDR1 MNHEY and CDR2 SVGEGT. The CDR3 is made up of 13 amino acids.

The rearrangement links TRBV7-6 to TRBJ2-2, with D unclear. Trimming took off 0 bases at V and 3 bases at J, with 5 bases between the two ends. The length of the CDR3 is 14 residues. Germline CDR1 is SGHVS and CDR2 is FNYEAQ. CDR3 amino acids: CASSLAPYTGELFF. The CDR3 region has the DNA TGTGCCAGCAGCTTAGCGCCCTACACCGGGGAGCTGTTTTTT.